This TCR beta chain was documented in a study of blood T cells in healthy people across ages. A sample-barcoded 5' primer and a J-beta primer mix were used in a second PCR of roughly 7 to 12 cycles. MiXCR, applied by TCRdb to the 5' RACE reads, yields one record per CDR3 protein. Of about 970,000 distinct CDR3 sequences in the sample, roughly 51% were seen once. Only a few counts were recorded for this clonotype. The clonotype comes from a woman aged 55-69 years in good health. The sequencing input was blood.

CDR3 loop: CASSESRGASYEQYF. Here the CDR3 DNA reads TGCGCCAGCAGTGAGTCCAGAGGGGCCTCCTACGAGCAGTACTTC. V is TRBV10-2 and J is TRBJ2-7, with D perhaps assigned TRBD1 or TRBD2 (5 bases each). The CDR3 has 15 residues. Per germline, CDR1 WSHSY and CDR2 SAAADI. V was trimmed by 0 bases and J by 0 bases, leaving 9 bases between them.